A selection of T cell receptor beta chains follows, all from one sample in a study of blood T cell repertoires in COVID-19. Sequenced by immunoSEQ multiplex PCR; TCRdb stores in-frame clones only, minus some. The sample gives 360,000 or so clones, 89% of which show up once; 1.5% to 2% is in the top ten. The sequencing sample was made of PBMCs or T cells enriched from blood (not recorded which). The receptors here all came from a young woman who had recovered from COVID-19. CDR3s include the opening cysteine and the closing phenylalanine or tryptophan. Fields, in order: J gene, clone size, V gene, D gene, CDR3 DNA, CDR3 protein. D genes are given only for firm matches. Size is omitted from some rows. Given values are once, few, many or a class for expanded clones.

TRBJ1-2 few TRBV4-1 - TGCGCCAGCAGCCAAGATGAACAAGCGGGCTATGGCTACACCTTC CASSQDEQAGYGYTF
TRBJ1-5 - TRBV6-6 - TGTGCCAAGTCAGTGGGGGAGGGTCAGCCCCAGCATTTT CAKSVGEGQPQHF
TRBJ2-5 - TRBV19 TRBD1 TGTGCCAGTAGTCCGGAGGCGGGGACAGGGGGACGGGAGACCCAGTACTTC CASSPEAGTGGRETQYF
TRBJ1-4 - TRBV18 - TGTGCCAGCTCACCAGTTTCCGGACTAGGAGAAAAACTGTTTTTT CASSPVSGLGEKLFF
TRBJ2-1 - TRBV28 TRBD2 TGTGCCAGCAGTTTATTGGGACTAGGAGACAATGAGCAGTTCTTC CASSLLGLGDNEQFF
TRBJ2-7 - TRBV3-1/TRBV3-2 - TGTGCCAGCAGCCAAGATCCCATGTCCTACGAGCAGTACTTC CASSQDPMSYEQYF
TRBJ2-1 - TRBV2 TRBD1 TGTGCCAGCAGTTTACAAACGACAGGGGTCGATGAGCAGTTCTTC CASSLQTTGVDEQFF
TRBJ1-2 - TRBV9 - TGTGCCAGCAGCCCCTCCTCAATAGGGGCCCGAGATGGCTACACCTTC CASSPSSIGARDGYTF
TRBJ2-5 - TRBV24-1 - TGTGCCACCAGTGGGAGAGGGTCTGAGACCCAGTACTTC CATSGRGSETQYF
TRBJ1-3 - TRBV11-2 - TGTGCCAGCAGCATACAGGGCTCCGCTGGAAACACCATATATTTT CASSIQGSAGNTIYF
TRBJ2-5 - TRBV6-5 TRBD1 TGTGCCAGCAGTTACTCGACGGTCAGGGGGCAAGAGACCCAGTACTTC CASSYSTVRGQETQYF
TRBJ2-7 - TRBV7-2 TRBD2 TGTGCCAGCAGCTTAGCTCTAGCGGGGGGAGAGCAGTACTTC CASSLALAGGEQYF
TRBJ1-5 - TRBV5-4 - TGTGCCAGCAGCCTGGCAGGGGTCAGCAATCAGCCCCAGCATTTT CASSLAGVSNQPQHF
TRBJ2-7 - TRBV11-2 - TGTGCCAGCAGCATAGGGATAGAGGACACTGTTCCCTACGAGCAGTACTTC CASSIGIEDTVPYEQYF
TRBJ1-5 once TRBV28 - TGTGCCAGCAGTTTATTAGGCCAGAGGCAGCCCCAGCATTTT CASSLLGQRQPQHF
TRBJ1-1 - TRBV5-1 - TGCGCCAGCAGCTTTACGGGGAACACTGAAGCTTTCTTT CASSFTGNTEAFF
TRBJ2-2 - TRBV9 TRBD2 TGTGCCAGCAGCGTAGCGTCTAGCGGGGGGGCTGAAGGCTACACCGGGGAGCTGTTTTTT CASSVASSGGAEGYTGELFF
TRBJ2-7 - TRBV5-1 TRBD2 TGCGCCAGCAGCGTTAGCGGGAGCTCTTACGAGCAGTACTTC CASSVSGSSYEQYF
TRBJ2-1 - TRBV12-3/TRBV12-4 - TGTGCCAGTCAGGGCAGATACAATGAGCAGTTCTTC CASQGRYNEQFF
TRBJ1-2 - TRBV11-2 - TGTGCCAGCAGCTCCTGGCCGCGGGGCCGCAACTATGGCTACACCTTC CASSSWPRGRNYGYTF
TRBJ1-2 - TRBV11-2 - TGTGCCAGCAGCTCGAGATTTAACTATGGCTACACCTTC CASSSRFNYGYTF
TRBJ2-1 - TRBV3-1/TRBV3-2 TRBD2 TGTGCCAGCAGCCAACTGAGTGGGGGGGATGTTATGGTCTTC CASSQLSGGDVMVF
TRBJ2-2 - TRBV6-6 TRBD1 TGTGCCAGCTCGGGGGACAGGGGAAATTCCGGGGAGCTGTTTTTT CASSGDRGNSGELFF
TRBJ2-1 - TRBV29-1 TRBD2 TGCAGCGTTGGAGCGGGGGTCGGTAATGAGCAGTTCTTC CSVGAGVGNEQFF
TRBJ2-5 once TRBV9 TRBD2 TGTGCCAGCAGCACAGGACTAGCGGGGCAAGAGACCCAGTACTTC CASSTGLAGQETQYF
TRBJ1-2 - TRBV18 - TGTGCCAGCTCACCAACTCGGGGGGATGGCTACACCTTC CASSPTRGDGYTF
TRBJ1-2 - TRBV12-3/TRBV12-4 - TGTGCCAGCAGTTTAGGCCAGGGGTATGGCTACACCTTC CASSLGQGYGYTF
TRBJ2-2 once TRBV11-2 - TGTGCCAGCAGGTCCCCACCAGGGGTTACCGGGGAGCTGTTTTTT CASRSPPGVTGELFF
TRBJ1-1 - TRBV2 - TGTGCCAGCAGTGAAATGGGAGGGCCTAACACTGAAGCTTTCTTT CASSEMGGPNTEAFF
TRBJ1-1 - TRBV18 TRBD1 TGTGCCAGCTCACCACTACAGGGGGCGACGGGAGGCACTGAAGCTTTCTTT CASSPLQGATGGTEAFF
TRBJ2-5 - TRBV9 TRBD2 TGTGCCAGCAGCCCGACGGGAGGGGTTCAAGAGACCCAGTACTTC CASSPTGGVQETQYF
TRBJ1-1 once TRBV18 - TGTGCCAGCTCACCCAGCGGACGGAACACTGAAGCTTTCTTT CASSPSGRNTEAFF
TRBJ1-1 - TRBV6-5 TRBD1 TGTGCCAGCAGTACTAGGACAGGGAGGACTGAAGCTTTCTTT CASSTRTGRTEAFF
TRBJ1-5 - TRBV15 - TGTGCCACCAGCGGAGGTTATAGCAATCAGCCCCAGCATTTT CATSGGYSNQPQHF
TRBJ2-2 - TRBV10-3 TRBD1 TGTGCCATCAGTGAGGCGCCGGGACAGGGGGCCGGGGAGCTGTTTTTT CAISEAPGQGAGELFF
TRBJ1-1 - TRBV30 TRBD1 TGTGCCTGGAGTGCTCGACAGACAGGGCGGACTGAAGCTTTCTTT CAWSARQTGRTEAFF
TRBJ1-5 once TRBV30 - TGTGCCTGGAGTGAAAGCCGAGGACTTAGCAATCAGCCCCAGCATTTT CAWSESRGLSNQPQHF
TRBJ2-7 few TRBV15 - TGTGCCACCAGCAGACTCCGGGACTCCTCCTACGAGCAGTACTTC CATSRLRDSSYEQYF
TRBJ2-2 - TRBV29-1 - TGCAGCGTTGAAGATCTTAGAATTACCGGGGAGCTGTTTTTT CSVEDLRITGELFF
TRBJ2-6 - TRBV5-4 - TGTGCCAGCAGCTTGTCCGTCTCTGGGGCCAACGTCCTGACTTTC CASSLSVSGANVLTF
TRBJ1-2 - TRBV4-1 - TGCGCCAGCAGCCAAGGTAGTTTAACCGGCTACACCTTC CASSQGSLTGYTF
TRBJ2-1 few TRBV18 - TGTGCCAGCTCACAGACGAGGATCCTGAGCTCCTACAATGAGCAGTTCTTC CASSQTRILSSYNEQFF
TRBJ2-3 - TRBV19 - TGTGCCAGTAGTATAGATGGAGCAGGGGTCACAGATACGCAGTATTTT CASSIDGAGVTDTQYF
TRBJ1-5 - TRBV4-2 - TGTGCCAGCAGCCCAACAGGGACGGGGAAGCCCCAGCATTTT CASSPTGTGKPQHF
TRBJ2-7 once TRBV27 - TGTGCCACCGGGGACACACAGTACGAGCAGTACTTC CATGDTQYEQYF
TRBJ1-2 once TRBV24-1 - TGTGCCACCAGTGATTCTGACTGGGGGCGTAACTATGGCTACACCTTC CATSDSDWGRNYGYTF
TRBJ2-1 once TRBV3-1/TRBV3-2 TRBD2 TGTGCCAGCAGCGGCGAGCTAGCGGGGGTCATCCAGAGCTCCTACAATGAGCAGTTCTTC CASSGELAGVIQSSYNEQFF
TRBJ2-7 - TRBV5-1 - TGCGCCAGCAGCGGGAGGGTGCAGGGGGCGGGCGAGCAGTACTTC CASSGRVQGAGEQYF
TRBJ2-2 - TRBV10-3 - TGTGCCATCAGTGAGTCGAGGGGGGGTTCCACCGGGGAGCTGTTTTTT CAISESRGGSTGELFF
TRBJ1-5 - TRBV4-1 - TGCGCCAGCAGCCAAGATCCGCGCGGGTATAGCAATCAGCCCCAGCATTTT CASSQDPRGYSNQPQHF
TRBJ1-1 once TRBV4-1 - TGCGCCAGCAGCCAAGGACAGGCTCCATATGAAGCTTTCTTT CASSQGQAPYEAFF
TRBJ2-5 - TRBV7-8 TRBD1 TGTGCCAGCAGCTGGGGACAGGGTCGAGAGACCCAGTACTTC CASSWGQGRETQYF
TRBJ2-1 - TRBV24-1 TRBD2 TGTGCCACCAGTGCATTAGCGGGGGGACCCTACAATGAGCAGTTCTTC CATSALAGGPYNEQFF
TRBJ2-1 - TRBV9 TRBD2 TGTGCCAGCAGCGCGGGACTAGCGGAGGCAGGGGAGCAGTTCTTC CASSAGLAEAGEQFF
TRBJ1-2 few TRBV6-5 TRBD1 TGTGCCAGCAGTTCCGACAGGGACTATGGCTACACCTTC CASSSDRDYGYTF
TRBJ1-1 - TRBV4-1 - TGCGCCAGCAGCCAAGGACGGGTGAACACTGAAGCTTTCTTT CASSQGRVNTEAFF
TRBJ2-7 few TRBV28 - TGTGCCAGCAGTTTACTCTTCAGCTACGAGCAGTACTTC CASSLLFSYEQYF
TRBJ1-3 - TRBV5-1 - TGCGCCAGCAGCCGCGGCTTTTGGAGCTCTGGAAACACCATATATTTT CASSRGFWSSGNTIYF
TRBJ1-4 - TRBV7-2 TRBD1 TGTGCCAGCGCGCGACAGGGCGGGGAAAAACTGTTTTTT CASARQGGEKLFF
TRBJ2-7 - TRBV12-5 - TGTGCTAGTGGTTTGCGCCTGAGCTCCTACGAGCAGTACTTC CASGLRLSSYEQYF